Listed below are T cell receptor beta chains from one sample, sequenced in a study of a mutant IDH1 vaccine in newly diagnosed glioma. No cognate antigen is known for these TCRs. Profiled with immunoSEQ multiplex PCR; TCRdb holds only in-frame clones, not every one. The sample has nearly 30,000 clones; 87% are singletons. The sequencing used peripheral blood mononuclear cells (PBMCs), collected from a glioma patient whose treatment included an IDH1 peptide vaccine. These receptors were collected from a woman in her forties with glioma. Some clones in this sample may be carry-over from other donors' samples. The CDR3 runs from the conserved cysteine through the conserved F or W. Fields, in order: D gene, clone size, J gene, V gene, CDR3 DNA, CDR3 protein. The D gene is left open where the match is weak. Only some rows state a clone size, as once, few, many or a class for expanded clones.

>-|-|TRBJ2-6|TRBV7-2
TGTGCCAGCAGCCCGCCGGGTACTGGGGCCAACGTCCTGACTTTC
CASSPPGTGANVLTF
>TRBD2|-|TRBJ2-2|TRBV13
TGTGCCAGCAGCCCCTGGCGGGAGGGCCCCGGGGAGCTGTTTTTT
CASSPWREGPGELFF
>TRBD1|-|TRBJ1-6|TRBV7-2
TGTGCCAGCAGCTCACGGGGACAGTCCCTCCACTTT
CASSSRGQSLHF
>TRBD2|-|TRBJ2-1|TRBV7-8
TGTGCCAGCAGCTTCTCCAGGGGCGGGAGGGACAATGAGCAGTTCTTC
CASSFSRGGRDNEQFF
>TRBD2|-|TRBJ2-1|TRBV7-9
TGTGCCAGCGGGCCCAGCGGGAGTAGGGGAGAGTTCTTC
CASGPSGSRGEFF
>-|-|TRBJ1-5|TRBV6-5
TGTGCCAGCAGTGCCCTCTTGGGGGCCGGGCCCCAGCATTTT
CASSALLGAGPQHF
>-|-|TRBJ2-5|TRBV7-3
TGTGCCAGCAGCCTGCAGGGCCAAGAGACCCAGTACTTC
CASSLQGQETQYF
>-|-|TRBJ1-5|TRBV19
TGTGCCAGTAGTAGGGTCAGCAATCAGCCCCAGCATTTT
CASSRVSNQPQHF
>TRBD1|-|TRBJ2-6|TRBV19
TGTGCCAGTAGTATAGTGAGGACAGGGGGCCTCTCTGGGGCCAACGTCCTGACTTTC
CASSIVRTGGLSGANVLTF
>-|-|TRBJ2-6|TRBV4-2
TGTGCCAGCAGCCAACCCAGCTGGAGGGGTCCTGGGGCCAACGTCCTGACTTTC
CASSQPSWRGPGANVLTF
>TRBD2|-|TRBJ2-7|TRBV7-9
TGTGCCAGCAGCAGTGGACTAGCGGGAGGGGGAGAGCAGTACTTC
CASSSGLAGGGEQYF
>-|-|TRBJ2-7|TRBV28
TGTGCCAGCAGTCCGTATACGGGCCGACCCTACGAGCAGTACTTC
CASSPYTGRPYEQYF
>-|-|TRBJ1-3|TRBV4-3
TGCGCCAGCAGCCCATTTATCCCAGGGAAGGGAAACACCATATATTTT
CASSPFIPGKGNTIYF
>-|few|TRBJ2-6|TRBV27
TGTGCCAGCAGTGCCCTTTACTCGAGGGCCAACGTCCTGACTTTC
CASSALYSRANVLTF
>-|-|TRBJ1-3|TRBV19
TGTGCCAGTAGTATAGCTCCTGGAAACACCATATATTTT
CASSIAPGNTIYF
>-|-|TRBJ2-2|TRBV27
TGTGCCAGCAGTTTATCGTTAGCGGAGGCTGCGGGGAGCGGGGAGCTGTTTTTT
CASSLSLAEAAGSGELFF
>TRBD2|-|TRBJ2-1|TRBV2
TGTGCCAGCTTCTCCGGGACTAGCGGTTACAATGAGCAGTTCTTC
CASFSGTSGYNEQFF
>-|-|TRBJ2-7|TRBV6-5
TGTGCCAGCACTCAAGCCTACGAGCAGTACTTC
CASTQAYEQYF
>-|once|TRBJ1-6|TRBV15
TGTGCCACCAGCAGAGTACTGGAAAATAATTCACCCCTCCACTTT
CATSRVLENNSPLHF
>-|-|TRBJ1-1|TRBV29-1
TGCAGCGTCCTCCCGGGGGCGAGCACTGAAGCTTTCTTT
CSVLPGASTEAFF
>TRBD1|-|TRBJ1-2|TRBV5-6
TGTGCCAGCAGCTCCCAACGACAGGGCCGCGGCTACACCTTC
CASSSQRQGRGYTF
>-|-|TRBJ1-1|TRBV4-2
TGTGCCAGCAGCCAAGATATGGAGGTTGGTGAAGCTTTCTTT
CASSQDMEVGEAFF
>-|-|TRBJ1-1|TRBV11-2
TGTGCCAGCAGCTTACGGGAGGGAGCTTTCTTT
CASSLREGAFF
>TRBD2|-|TRBJ2-6|TRBV5-1
TGCGCCAGCAGCTTGGCCATAACTAGCGGGATCTCTGGGGCCAACGTCCTGACTTTC
CASSLAITSGISGANVLTF
>TRBD2|-|TRBJ2-2|TRBV15
TGTGCCACCAGCGGGTATCCGGGACTAGGGGACACCGGGGAGCTGTTTTTT
CATSGYPGLGDTGELFF
>TRBD1|-|TRBJ2-3|TRBV11-3
TGTGCCAGCAGCCCCAACAGGGGTGGTGTCACAGATACGCAGTATTTT
CASSPNRGGVTDTQYF
>-|-|TRBJ2-7|TRBV28
TGTGCCAGCAGTTTACAACCTCCGAGCTACGAGCAGTACTTC
CASSLQPPSYEQYF
>-|-|TRBJ2-3|TRBV7-3
TGTGCCAGCAGCTCCAGGGGAACGGGGACAGATACGCAGTATTTT
CASSSRGTGTDTQYF
>-|-|TRBJ2-7|TRBV11-2
TGTGCCAGCAGCTTGAACTTGGTGGCCTACGAGCAGTACTTC
CASSLNLVAYEQYF
>TRBD2|medium-sized|TRBJ2-3|TRBV7-9
TGTGCCAGCAGCTTAGCGGGCGGGGGGGCCGCAGATACGCAGTATTTT
CASSLAGGGAADTQYF
>TRBD1|-|TRBJ1-2|TRBV9
TGTGCCAGCAGCGAGAGGACAGGGGCAGGTGGCTACACCTTC
CASSERTGAGGYTF
>TRBD2|-|TRBJ2-1|TRBV11-2
TGTGCCAGCAGCTTAGCCGGGACTAGCGACGATGAGCAGTTCTTC
CASSLAGTSDDEQFF
>-|-|TRBJ2-2|TRBV27
TGTGCCAGCAGCCCTCCGTCGCACACCGGGGAGCTGTTTTTT
CASSPPSHTGELFF
>-|-|TRBJ1-2|TRBV7-2
TGTGCCAGCAGCCCCCAGGAATATGGCTACACCTTC
CASSPQEYGYTF
>-|-|TRBJ1-2|TRBV6-1
TGTGCCAGCAGTGGGGGAGACTATGGCTACACCTTC
CASSGGDYGYTF
>TRBD1|-|TRBJ1-2|TRBV7-2
TGTGCCAGCAGCCCCACTCAGGGGGCCTCTGGGTATGGCTACACCTTC
CASSPTQGASGYGYTF
>TRBD1|-|TRBJ1-4|TRBV19
TGTGCCAGTAGTATGACAGGGGGCGTTGAAAAACTGTTTTTT
CASSMTGGVEKLFF
>-|-|TRBJ2-6|TRBV28
TGTGCCAGCAGGGAAAGGAGCTCTGGGGCCAACGTCCTGACTTTC
CASRERSSGANVLTF
>-|-|TRBJ1-5|TRBV28
TGTGCCAGCAGTCCGACGCGGGTTAGCAATCAGCCCCAGCATTTT
CASSPTRVSNQPQHF